This TCR beta chain appears in the sequencing data of a study of CD8 T cells in ankylosing spondylitis. Study observations and caveats: Characteristic, it appeared, of ankylosing spondylitis blood was a TCR beta motif of fewer than 10 highly homologous variants. It was reported that disease-linked clones were significantly enriched in matched ankylosing spondylitis synovial fluid.

The table lists this clonotype with a few counts. Its specificity is not known. TCR beta libraries were made by quantitative 5'-RACE with molecular barcodes. TCRdb re-derived calls from the 5' RACE reads in MiXCR, one entry per CDR3 protein. The sample gives over 450,000 distinct CDR3 sequences, approximately 11% of which show up once; approximately 6.2% is in the top ten. This CDR3 region has 14 residues. In germline, CDR1 is SGHKS, CDR2 YYEKEE (reference sequence). Trimming pared 4 bases from V and 4 bases from J, leaving 13 bases between. The sequence was obtained from a male donor with ankylosing spondylitis. Sample: blood, either unsorted or a sorted T cell fraction (not recorded which). The chain is built from TRBV5-5 and TRBJ2-3; D unresolved. The CDR3 is CASSDLMGSDTQYF. The DNA of the CDR3 is TGTGCCAGCAGCGATCTGATGGGGTCAGATACGCAGTATTTT.